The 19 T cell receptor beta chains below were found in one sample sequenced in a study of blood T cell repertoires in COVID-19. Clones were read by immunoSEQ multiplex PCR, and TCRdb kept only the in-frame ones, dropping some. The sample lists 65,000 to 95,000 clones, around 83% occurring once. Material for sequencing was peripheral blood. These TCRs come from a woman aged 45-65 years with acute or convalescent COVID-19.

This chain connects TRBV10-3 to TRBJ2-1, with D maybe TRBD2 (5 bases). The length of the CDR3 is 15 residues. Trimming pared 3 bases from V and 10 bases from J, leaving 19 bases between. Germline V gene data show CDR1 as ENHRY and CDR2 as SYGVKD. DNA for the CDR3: TGTGCCATCAGTGAAACAACGGGCCAACCGGGGGAGCAGTTCTTC. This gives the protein CAISETTGQPGEQFF.

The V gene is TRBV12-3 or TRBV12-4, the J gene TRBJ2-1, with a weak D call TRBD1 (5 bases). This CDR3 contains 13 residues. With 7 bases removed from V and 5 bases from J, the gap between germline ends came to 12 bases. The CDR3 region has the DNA TGTGCCAGCACCTGGGGCGACAACAATGAGCAGTTCTTC. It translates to CASTWGDNNEQFF.

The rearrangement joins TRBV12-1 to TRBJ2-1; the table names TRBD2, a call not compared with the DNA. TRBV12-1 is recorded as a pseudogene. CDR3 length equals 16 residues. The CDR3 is CASSDLGGCSYNEQFF. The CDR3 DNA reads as TGTGCCAGCAGCGACTTGGGGGGGTGCTCCTACAATGAGCAGTTCTTC.

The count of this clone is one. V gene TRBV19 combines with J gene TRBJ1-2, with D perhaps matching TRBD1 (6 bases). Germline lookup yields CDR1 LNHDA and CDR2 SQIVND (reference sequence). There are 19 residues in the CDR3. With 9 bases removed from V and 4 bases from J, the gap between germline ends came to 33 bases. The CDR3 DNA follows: TGTGCCAGCCCATGGTCAAGGGAGAGCAAACAGGGTTTACTCTATGGCTACACCTTC. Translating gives CASPWSRESKQGLLYGYTF.

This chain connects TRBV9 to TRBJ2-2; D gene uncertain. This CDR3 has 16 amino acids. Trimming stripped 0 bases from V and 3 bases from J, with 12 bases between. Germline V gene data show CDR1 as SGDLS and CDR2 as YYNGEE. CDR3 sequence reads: CASSVEHNDYTGELFF. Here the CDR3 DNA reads TGTGCCAGCAGCGTAGAACACAACGATTACACCGGGGAGCTGTTTTTT.

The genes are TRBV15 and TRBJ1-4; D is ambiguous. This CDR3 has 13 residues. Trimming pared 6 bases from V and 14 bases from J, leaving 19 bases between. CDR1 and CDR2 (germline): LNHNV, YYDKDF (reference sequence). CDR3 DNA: TGTGCCACCAGAGCCCCGGGGTCAGAAGTTCTGTTTTTT. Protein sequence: CATRAPGSEVLFF.

CDR3 in DNA: TGTGCCAGCAGCCGACAGGGGGCGAATGAGCAGTTCTTC. Protein sequence: CASSRQGANEQFF. The chain recombines TRBV12-3 or TRBV12-4 with TRBJ2-1; TRBD1 agrees at 10 bases. The CDR3 totals 13 residues. Trimming at V came to 6 bases and at J to 7 bases, leaving 3 bases not matched to a gene.

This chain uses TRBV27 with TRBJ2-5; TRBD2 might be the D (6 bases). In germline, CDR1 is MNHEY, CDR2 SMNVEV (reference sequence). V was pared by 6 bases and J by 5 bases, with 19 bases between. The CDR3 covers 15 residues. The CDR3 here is CASRQKLLGGETQYF. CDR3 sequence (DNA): TGTGCCAGCAGGCAGAAGTTATTAGGAGGGGAGACCCAGTACTTC.

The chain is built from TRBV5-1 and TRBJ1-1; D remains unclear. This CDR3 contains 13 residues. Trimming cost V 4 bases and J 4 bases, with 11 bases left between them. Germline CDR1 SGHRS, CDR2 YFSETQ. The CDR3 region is CASSNPTGTEAFF. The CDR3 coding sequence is TGCGCCAGCAGCAACCCGACTGGCACTGAAGCTTTCTTT.

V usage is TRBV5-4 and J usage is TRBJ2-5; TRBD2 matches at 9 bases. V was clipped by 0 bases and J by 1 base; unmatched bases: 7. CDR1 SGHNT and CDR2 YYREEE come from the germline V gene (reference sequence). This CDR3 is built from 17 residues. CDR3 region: CASSLVGWGLAQETQYF. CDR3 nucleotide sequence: TGTGCCAGCAGCTTGGTGGGTTGGGGACTAGCCCAAGAGACCCAGTACTTC.

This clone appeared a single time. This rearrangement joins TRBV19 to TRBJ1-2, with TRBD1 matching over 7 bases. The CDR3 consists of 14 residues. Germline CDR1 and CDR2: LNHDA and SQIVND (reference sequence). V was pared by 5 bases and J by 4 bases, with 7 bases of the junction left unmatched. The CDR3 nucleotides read TGTGCCAGTAGTTCGACAGGGCTGATCTATGGCTACACCTTC. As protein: CASSSTGLIYGYTF.

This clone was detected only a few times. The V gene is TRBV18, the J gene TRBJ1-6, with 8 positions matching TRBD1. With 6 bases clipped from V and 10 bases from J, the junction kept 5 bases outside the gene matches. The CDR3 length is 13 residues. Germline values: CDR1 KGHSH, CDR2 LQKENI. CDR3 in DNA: TGTGCCAGCTCGGACAGGGCCGGGTCACCCCTCCACTTT. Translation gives CASSDRAGSPLHF.

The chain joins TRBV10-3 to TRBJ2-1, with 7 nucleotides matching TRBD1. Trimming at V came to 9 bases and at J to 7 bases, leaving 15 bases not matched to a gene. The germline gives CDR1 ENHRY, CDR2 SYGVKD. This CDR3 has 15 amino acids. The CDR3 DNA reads TGTGCCATTGGCTTACAAGGGGGCGCGTATAATGAGCAGTTCTTC. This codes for CAIGLQGGAYNEQFF.

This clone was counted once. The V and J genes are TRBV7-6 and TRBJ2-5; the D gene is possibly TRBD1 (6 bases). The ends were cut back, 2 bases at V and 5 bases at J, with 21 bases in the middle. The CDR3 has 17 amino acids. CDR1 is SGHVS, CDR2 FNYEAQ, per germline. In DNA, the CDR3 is TGTGCCAGCAGCTTAAATGGGCTTGCACGAACAGGGGAGACCCAGTACTTC. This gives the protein CASSLNGLARTGETQYF. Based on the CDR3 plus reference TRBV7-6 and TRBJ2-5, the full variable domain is GAGVSQSPRYKVTKRGQDVALRCDPISGHVSLYWYRQALGQGPEFLTYFNYEAQQDKSGLPNDRFSAERPEGSISTLTIQRTEQRDSAMYRCASSLNGLARTGETQYFGPGTRLLVL.

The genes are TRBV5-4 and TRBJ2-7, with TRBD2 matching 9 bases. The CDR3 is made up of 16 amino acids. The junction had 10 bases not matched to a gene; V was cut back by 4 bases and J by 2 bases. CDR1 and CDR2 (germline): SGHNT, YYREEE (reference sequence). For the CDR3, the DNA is TGTGCCAGCAGCCACCAGACGGCGGGAGGGGCCTACGAGCAGTACTTC. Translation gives CASSHQTAGGAYEQYF. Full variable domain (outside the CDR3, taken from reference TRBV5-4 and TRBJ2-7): ETGVTQSPTHLIKTRGQQVTLRCSSQSGHNTVSWYQQALGQGPQFIFQYYREEENGRGNFPPRFSGLQFPNYSSELNVNALELDDSALYLCASSHQTAGGAYEQYFGPGTRLTVT.

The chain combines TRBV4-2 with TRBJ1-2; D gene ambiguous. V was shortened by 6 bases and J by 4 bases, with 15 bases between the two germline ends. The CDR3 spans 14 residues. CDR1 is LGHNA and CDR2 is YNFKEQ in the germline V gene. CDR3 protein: CASSLGRESYGYTF. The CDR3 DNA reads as TGTGCCAGCAGTTTAGGGAGGGAATCCTATGGCTACACCTTC.

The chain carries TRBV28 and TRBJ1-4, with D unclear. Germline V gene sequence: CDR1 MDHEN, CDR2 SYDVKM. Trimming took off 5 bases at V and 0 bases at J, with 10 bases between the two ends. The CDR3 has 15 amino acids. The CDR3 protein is CASSLTSSTNEKLFF. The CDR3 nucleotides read TGTGCCAGCAGTCTTACTTCCTCAACTAATGAAAAACTGTTTTTT.

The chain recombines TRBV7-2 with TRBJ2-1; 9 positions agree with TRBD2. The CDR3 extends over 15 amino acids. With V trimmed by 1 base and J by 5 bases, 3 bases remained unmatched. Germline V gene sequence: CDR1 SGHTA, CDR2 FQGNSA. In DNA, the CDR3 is TGTGCCAGCAGCTTAGGTAGCGGGGGCAACAATGAGCAGTTCTTC. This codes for CASSLGSGGNNEQFF.

CDR3 loop: CAAMGSGGGDTQYF. The CDR3 region has the DNA TGTGCCGCAATGGGTAGCGGGGGTGGAGATACGCAGTATTTT. The chain is built from TRBV10-3 and TRBJ2-3; 9 bases fit TRBD2. The V segment lost 11 bases and the J segment 5 bases; nucleotides outside the gene matches: 11. CDR1 ENHRY and CDR2 SYGVKD come from the germline V gene. The CDR3 contains 14 residues.